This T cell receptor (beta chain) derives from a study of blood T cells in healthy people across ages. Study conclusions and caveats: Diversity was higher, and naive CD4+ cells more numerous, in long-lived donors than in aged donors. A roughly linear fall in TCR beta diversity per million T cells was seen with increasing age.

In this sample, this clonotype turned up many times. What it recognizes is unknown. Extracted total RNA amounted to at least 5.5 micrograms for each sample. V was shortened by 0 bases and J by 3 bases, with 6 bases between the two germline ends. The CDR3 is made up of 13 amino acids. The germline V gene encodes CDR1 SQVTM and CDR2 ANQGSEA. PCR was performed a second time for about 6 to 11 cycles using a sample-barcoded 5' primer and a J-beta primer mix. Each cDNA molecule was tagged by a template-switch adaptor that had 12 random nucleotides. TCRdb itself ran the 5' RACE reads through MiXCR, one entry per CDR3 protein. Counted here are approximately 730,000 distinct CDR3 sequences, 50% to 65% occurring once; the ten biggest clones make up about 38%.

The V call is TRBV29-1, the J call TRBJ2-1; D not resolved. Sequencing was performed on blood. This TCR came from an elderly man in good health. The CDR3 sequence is CSVEDNYYNEQFF. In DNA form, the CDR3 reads TGCAGCGTTGAAGATAACTACTACAATGAGCAGTTCTTC.